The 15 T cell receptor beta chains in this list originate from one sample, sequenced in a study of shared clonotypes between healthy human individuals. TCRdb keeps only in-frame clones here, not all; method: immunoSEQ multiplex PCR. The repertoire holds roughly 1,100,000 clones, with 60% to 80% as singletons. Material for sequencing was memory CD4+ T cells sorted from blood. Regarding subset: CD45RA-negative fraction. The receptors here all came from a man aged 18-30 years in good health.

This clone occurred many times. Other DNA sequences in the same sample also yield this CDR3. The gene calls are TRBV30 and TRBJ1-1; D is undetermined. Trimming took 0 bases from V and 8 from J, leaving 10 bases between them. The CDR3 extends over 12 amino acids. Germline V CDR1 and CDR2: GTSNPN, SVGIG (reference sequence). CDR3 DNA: TGTGCCTGGAGTGTAACGTGGCTCGAAGCTTTCTTT. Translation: CAWSVTWLEAFF.

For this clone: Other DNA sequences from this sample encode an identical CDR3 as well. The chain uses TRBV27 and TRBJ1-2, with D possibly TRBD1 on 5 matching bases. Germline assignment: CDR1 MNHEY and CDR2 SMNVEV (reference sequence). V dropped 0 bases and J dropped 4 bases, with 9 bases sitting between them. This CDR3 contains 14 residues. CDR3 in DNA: TGTGCCAGCAGTTTATCGGGGAGGGGCTATGGCTACACCTTC. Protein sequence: CASSLSGRGYGYTF.

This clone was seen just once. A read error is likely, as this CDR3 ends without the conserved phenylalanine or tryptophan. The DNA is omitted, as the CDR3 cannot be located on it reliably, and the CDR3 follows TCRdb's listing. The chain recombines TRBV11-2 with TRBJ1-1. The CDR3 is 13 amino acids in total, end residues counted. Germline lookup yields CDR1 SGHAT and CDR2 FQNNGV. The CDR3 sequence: CASSLGGLESPLY.

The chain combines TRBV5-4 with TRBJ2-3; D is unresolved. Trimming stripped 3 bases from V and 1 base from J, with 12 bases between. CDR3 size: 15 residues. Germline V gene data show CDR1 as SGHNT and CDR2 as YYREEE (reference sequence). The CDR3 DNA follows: TGTGCCAGCAGCTCGTTGGGATCTGGCACAGATACGCAGTATTTT. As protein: CASSSLGSGTDTQYF.

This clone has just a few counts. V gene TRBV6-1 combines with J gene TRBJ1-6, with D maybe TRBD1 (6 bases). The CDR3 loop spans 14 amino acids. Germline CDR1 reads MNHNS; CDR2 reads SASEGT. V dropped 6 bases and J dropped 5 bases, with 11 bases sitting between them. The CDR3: CASSQGLDNSPLHF. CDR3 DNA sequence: TGTGCCAGCAGCCAGGGGCTCGATAATTCACCCCTCCACTTT.

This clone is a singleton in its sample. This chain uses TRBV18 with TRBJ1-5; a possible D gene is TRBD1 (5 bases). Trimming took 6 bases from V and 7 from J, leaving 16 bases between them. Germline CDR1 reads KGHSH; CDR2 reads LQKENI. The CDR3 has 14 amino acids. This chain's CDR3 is CASSLAGGNQPQHF. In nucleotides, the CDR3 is TGTGCCAGCTCTCTAGCGGGGGGAAACCAGCCCCAGCATTTT.

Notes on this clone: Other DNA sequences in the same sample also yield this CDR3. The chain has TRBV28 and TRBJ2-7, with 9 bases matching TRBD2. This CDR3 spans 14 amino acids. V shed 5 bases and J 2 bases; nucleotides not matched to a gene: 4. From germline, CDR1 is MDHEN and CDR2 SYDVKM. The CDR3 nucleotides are TGTGCCAGCAGTCCGCCTAGCGGGACCTACGAGCAGTACTTC. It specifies CASSPPSGTYEQYF.

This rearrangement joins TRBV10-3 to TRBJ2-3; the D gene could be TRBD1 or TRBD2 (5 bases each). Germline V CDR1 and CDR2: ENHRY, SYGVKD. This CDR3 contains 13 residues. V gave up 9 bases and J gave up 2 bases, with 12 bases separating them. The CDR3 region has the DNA TGTGCCATAACCGGGGCAAACACAGATACGCAGTATTTT. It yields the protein CAITGANTDTQYF.

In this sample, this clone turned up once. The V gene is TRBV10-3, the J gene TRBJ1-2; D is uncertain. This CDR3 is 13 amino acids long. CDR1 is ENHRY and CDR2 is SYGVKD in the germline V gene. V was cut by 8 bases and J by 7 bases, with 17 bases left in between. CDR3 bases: TGTGCCATCTCACAGAGCTGGAAGGGTGGCTACACCTTC. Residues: CAISQSWKGGYTF.

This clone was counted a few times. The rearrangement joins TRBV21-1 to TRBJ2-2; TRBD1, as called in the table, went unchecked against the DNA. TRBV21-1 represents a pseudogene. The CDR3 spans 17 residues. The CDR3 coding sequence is TGTGCCAGCAGCAAACCGGGACAGGGGAGGAACACCGGGGAGCTGTTTTTT. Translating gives CASSKPGQGRNTGELFF.

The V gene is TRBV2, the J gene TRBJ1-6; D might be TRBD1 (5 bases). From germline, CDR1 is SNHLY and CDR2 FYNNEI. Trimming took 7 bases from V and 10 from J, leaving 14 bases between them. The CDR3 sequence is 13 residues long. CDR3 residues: CASMRQGNSPLHF. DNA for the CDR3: TGTGCCAGCATGAGGCAGGGAAACTCACCCCTCCACTTT.

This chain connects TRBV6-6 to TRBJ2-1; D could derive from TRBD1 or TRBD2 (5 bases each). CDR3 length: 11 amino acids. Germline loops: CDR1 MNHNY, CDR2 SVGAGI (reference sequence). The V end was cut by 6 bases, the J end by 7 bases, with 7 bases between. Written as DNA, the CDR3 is TGTGCCAGCAGCTGGGGGAATGAGCAGTTCTTC. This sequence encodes CASSWGNEQFF.

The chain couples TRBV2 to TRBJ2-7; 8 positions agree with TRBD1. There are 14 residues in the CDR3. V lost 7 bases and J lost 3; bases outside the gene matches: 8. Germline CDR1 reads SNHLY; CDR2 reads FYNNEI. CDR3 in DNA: TGTGCCAGCAACCCTCGGACAGGGATCTACGAGCAGTACTTC. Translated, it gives CASNPRTGIYEQYF.

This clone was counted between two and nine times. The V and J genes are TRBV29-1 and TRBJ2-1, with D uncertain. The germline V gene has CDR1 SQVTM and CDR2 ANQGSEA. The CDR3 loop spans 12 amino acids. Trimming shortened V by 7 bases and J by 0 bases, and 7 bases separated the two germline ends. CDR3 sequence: CSATFSYNEQFF. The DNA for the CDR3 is TGCAGCGCAACATTCTCCTACAATGAGCAGTTCTTC.

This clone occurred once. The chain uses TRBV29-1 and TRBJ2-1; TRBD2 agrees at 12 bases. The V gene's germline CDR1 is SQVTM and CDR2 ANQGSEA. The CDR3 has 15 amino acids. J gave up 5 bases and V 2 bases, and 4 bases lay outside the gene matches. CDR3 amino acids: CSVELAGGWDNEQFF. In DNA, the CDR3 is TGCAGCGTTGAACTAGCGGGAGGGTGGGACAATGAGCAGTTCTTC.